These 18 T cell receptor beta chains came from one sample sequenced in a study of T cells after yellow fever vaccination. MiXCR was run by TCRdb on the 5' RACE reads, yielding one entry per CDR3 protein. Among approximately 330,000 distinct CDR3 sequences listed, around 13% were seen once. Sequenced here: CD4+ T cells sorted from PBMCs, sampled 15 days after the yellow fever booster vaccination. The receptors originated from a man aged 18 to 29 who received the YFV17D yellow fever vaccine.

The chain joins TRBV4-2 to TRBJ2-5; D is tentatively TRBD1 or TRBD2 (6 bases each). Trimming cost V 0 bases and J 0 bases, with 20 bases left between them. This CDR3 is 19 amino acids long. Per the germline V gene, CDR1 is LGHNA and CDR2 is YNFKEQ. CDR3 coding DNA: TGTGCCAGCAGCCAAGATAACAGGGACTGGCGAAAGTACCAAGAGACCCAGTACTTC. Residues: CASSQDNRDWRKYQETQYF.

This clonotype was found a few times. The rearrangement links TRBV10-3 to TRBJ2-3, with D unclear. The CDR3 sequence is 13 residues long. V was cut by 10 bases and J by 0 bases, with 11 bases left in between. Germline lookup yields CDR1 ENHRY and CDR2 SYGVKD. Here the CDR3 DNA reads TGTGCCACTTACTCGACTAGCACAGATACGCAGTATTTT. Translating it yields CATYSTSTDTQYF.

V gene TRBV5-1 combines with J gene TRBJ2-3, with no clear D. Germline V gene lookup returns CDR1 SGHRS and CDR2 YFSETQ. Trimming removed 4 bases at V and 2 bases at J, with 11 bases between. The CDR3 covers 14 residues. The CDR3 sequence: CASSTRSDTDTQYF. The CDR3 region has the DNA TGCGCCAGCAGCACCCGGTCCGACACAGATACGCAGTATTTT.

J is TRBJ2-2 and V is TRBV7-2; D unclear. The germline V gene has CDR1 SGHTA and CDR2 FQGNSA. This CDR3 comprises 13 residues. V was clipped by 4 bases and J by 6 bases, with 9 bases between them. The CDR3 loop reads CASSSGPSGELFF. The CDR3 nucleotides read TGTGCCAGCAGCTCTGGGCCCTCCGGGGAGCTGTTTTTT.

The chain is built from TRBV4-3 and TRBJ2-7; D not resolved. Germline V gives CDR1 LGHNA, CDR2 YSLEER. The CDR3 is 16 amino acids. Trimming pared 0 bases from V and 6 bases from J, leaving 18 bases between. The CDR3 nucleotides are TGCGCCAGCAGCCAAGATTGGAGTCCGAACCTTGGCGAGCAGTACGTC. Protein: CASSQDWSPNLGEQYV.

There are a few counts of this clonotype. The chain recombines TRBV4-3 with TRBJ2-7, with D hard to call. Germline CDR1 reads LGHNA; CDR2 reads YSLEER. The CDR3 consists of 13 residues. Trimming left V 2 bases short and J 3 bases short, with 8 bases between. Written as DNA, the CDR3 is TGCGCCAGCAGCCAATCCGTAATCTACGAGCAGTACTTC. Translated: CASSQSVIYEQYF.

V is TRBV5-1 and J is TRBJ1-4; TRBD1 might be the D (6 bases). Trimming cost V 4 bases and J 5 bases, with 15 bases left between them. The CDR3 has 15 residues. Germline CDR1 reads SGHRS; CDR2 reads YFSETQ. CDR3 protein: CASSETGQKNEKLFF. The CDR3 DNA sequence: TGCGCCAGCAGCGAGACGGGACAAAAGAATGAAAAACTGTTTTTT.

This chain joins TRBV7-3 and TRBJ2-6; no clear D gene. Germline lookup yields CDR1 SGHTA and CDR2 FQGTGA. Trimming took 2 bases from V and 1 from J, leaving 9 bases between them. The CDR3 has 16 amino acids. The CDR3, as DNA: TGTGCCAGCAGCTTAGATCTAGGATCTGGGGCCAACGTCCTGACTTTC. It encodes CASSLDLGSGANVLTF.

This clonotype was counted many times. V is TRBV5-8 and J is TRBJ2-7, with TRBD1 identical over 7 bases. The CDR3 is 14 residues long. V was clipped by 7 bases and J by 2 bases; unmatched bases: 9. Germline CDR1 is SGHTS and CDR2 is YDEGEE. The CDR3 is CASAHPQGTYEQYF. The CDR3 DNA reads TGTGCCAGCGCCCATCCACAGGGGACCTACGAGCAGTACTTC.

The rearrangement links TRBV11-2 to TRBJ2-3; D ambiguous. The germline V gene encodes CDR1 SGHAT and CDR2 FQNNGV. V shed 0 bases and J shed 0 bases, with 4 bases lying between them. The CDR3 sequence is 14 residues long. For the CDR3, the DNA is TGTGCCAGCAGCTTAGAACTAAGCACAGATACGCAGTATTTT. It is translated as CASSLELSTDTQYF. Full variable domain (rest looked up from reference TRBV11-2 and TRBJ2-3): EAGVAQSPRYKIIEKRQSVAFWCNPISGHATLYWYQQILGQGPKLLIQFQNNGVVDDSQLPKDRFSAERLKGVDSTLKIQPAKLEDSAVYLCASSLELSTDTQYFGPGTRLTVL.

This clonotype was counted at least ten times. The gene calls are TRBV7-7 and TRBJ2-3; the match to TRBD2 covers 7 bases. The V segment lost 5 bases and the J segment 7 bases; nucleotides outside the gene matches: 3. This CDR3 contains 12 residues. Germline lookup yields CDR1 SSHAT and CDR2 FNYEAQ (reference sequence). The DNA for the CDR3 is TGTGCCAGCAGCCCGGGGGGTTATACGCAGTATTTT. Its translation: CASSPGGYTQYF. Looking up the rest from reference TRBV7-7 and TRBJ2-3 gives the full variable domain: GAGVSQSPRYKVTKRGQDVTLRCDPISSHATLYWYQQALGQGPEFLTYFNYEAQPDKSGLPSDRFSAERPEGSISTLTIQRTEQRDSAMYRCASSPGGYTQYFGPGTRLTVL.

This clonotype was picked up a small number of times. The CDR3: CASSPFWSANTEAFF. CDR3 coding DNA: TGCGCCAGCAGCCCTTTTTGGTCGGCGAACACTGAAGCTTTCTTT. The chain has TRBV4-1 and TRBJ1-1; D remains unclear. The CDR3 spans 15 residues. V gave up 4 bases and J gave up 1 base, with 13 bases separating them. Germline V gene lookup returns CDR1 MGHRA and CDR2 YSYEKL.

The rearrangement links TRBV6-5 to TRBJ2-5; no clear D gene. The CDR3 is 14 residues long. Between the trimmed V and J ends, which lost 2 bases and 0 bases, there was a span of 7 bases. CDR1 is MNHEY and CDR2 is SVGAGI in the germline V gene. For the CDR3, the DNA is TGTGCCAGCAGTTACGGTTACAACCAAGAGACCCAGTACTTC. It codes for CASSYGYNQETQYF.

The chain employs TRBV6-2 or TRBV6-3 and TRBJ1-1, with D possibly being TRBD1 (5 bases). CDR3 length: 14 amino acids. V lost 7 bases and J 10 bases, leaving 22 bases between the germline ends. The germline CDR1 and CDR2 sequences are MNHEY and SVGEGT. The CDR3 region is CASTPFGAGLGAFF. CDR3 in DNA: TGTGCCAGCACTCCCTTCGGGGCAGGACTGGGAGCTTTCTTT.

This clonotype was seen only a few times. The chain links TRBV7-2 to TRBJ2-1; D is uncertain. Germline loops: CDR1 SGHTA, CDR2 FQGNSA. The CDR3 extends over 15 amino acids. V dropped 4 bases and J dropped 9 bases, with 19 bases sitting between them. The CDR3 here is CASSYPEVGYGEQFF. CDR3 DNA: TGTGCCAGCAGCTACCCGGAAGTTGGGTATGGTGAGCAGTTCTTC.

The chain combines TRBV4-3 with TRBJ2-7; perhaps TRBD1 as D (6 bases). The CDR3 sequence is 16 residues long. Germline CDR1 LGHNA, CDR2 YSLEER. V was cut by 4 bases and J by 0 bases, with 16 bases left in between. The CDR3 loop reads CASSRVQGTGSYEQYF. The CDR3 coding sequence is TGCGCCAGCAGCCGGGTACAGGGAACGGGCTCCTACGAGCAGTACTTC.

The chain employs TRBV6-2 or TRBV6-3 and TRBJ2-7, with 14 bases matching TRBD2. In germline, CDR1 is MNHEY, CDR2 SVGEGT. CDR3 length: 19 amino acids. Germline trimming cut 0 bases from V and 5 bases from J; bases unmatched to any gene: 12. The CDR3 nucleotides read TGTGCCAGCAGTTACTCGATGCGGACTAGCGGGGGGCAAAAGGACGAGCAGTACTTC. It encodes CASSYSMRTSGGQKDEQYF.

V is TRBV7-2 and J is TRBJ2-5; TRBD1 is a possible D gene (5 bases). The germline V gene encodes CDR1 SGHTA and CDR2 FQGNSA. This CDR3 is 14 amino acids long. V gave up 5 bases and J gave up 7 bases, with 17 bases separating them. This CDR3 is CASSPETVPGTQYF. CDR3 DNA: TGTGCCAGCAGCCCGGAGACAGTGCCCGGGACCCAGTACTTC.